One sample yielded the 12 T cell receptor beta chains listed below, sequenced in a study of blood T cells in healthy people across ages. The use of a sample-barcoded 5' primer and a J-beta primer mix characterized a second PCR of about 6 to 12 cycles. Each CDR3 protein gets one entry after TCRdb re-called the 5' RACE reads with MiXCR. The sample consists of about 800,000 distinct CDR3 sequences, 20% to 25% of them appearing once. A further study also used this sample, focusing on T cells of mothers and their children.

Sequencing was performed on blood. The receptor source for this set is a boy between 10 and 17 years old in good health.

The chain couples TRBV13 to TRBJ1-1, with TRBD1 matching over 7 bases. The V gene end was trimmed by 5 bases and the J gene end by 4 bases; junction bases not matched to a gene: 10. Germline values: CDR1 PRHDT, CDR2 FYEKMQ (reference sequence). The CDR3 has 15 residues. The CDR3 nucleotides are TGTGCCAGCAGCCGCAACACAGGGGATGGCACTGAAGCTTTCTTT. Encoded protein: CASSRNTGDGTEAFF.

J is TRBJ2-7 and V is TRBV20-1; TRBD1 matches at 8 bases. The CDR3 totals 13 residues. The V gene end was trimmed by 4 bases and the J gene end by 3 bases; junction bases not matched to a gene: 5. Germline assignment: CDR1 DFQATT and CDR2 SNEGSKA (reference sequence). CDR3 loop: CSATGTGHYEQYF. The CDR3 bases are TGCAGTGCTACCGGGACAGGTCACTACGAGCAGTACTTC.

In this sample, this clonotype turned up once. This chain joins TRBV27 and TRBJ1-3; D not resolved. Germline V lookup: CDR1 MNHEY, CDR2 SMNVEV (reference sequence). CDR3 length: 15 amino acids. Trimming pared 5 bases from V and 0 bases from J, leaving 11 bases between. CDR3 nucleotides: TGTGCCAGCAGTCTCGACGGAAACTCTGGAAACACCATATATTTT. It is translated as CASSLDGNSGNTIYF.

This clonotype occurred a few times. The J gene is TRBJ2-7, the V gene TRBV7-2; D not resolved. This CDR3 has 14 amino acids. Germline V lookup: CDR1 SGHTA, CDR2 FQGNSA. The ends were cut back, 7 bases at V and 0 bases at J, with 13 bases in the middle. The CDR3 DNA reads TGTGCCAGCACCCCCGGACGCAGCTCCTACGAGCAGTACTTC. Encoded protein: CASTPGRSSYEQYF. The entire variable domain, with the rest obtained from reference TRBV7-2 and TRBJ2-7, is as follows: GAGVSQSPSNKVTEKGKDVELRCDPISGHTALYWYRQSLGQGLEFLIYFQGNSAPDKSGLPSDRFSAERTGGSVSTLTIQRTQQEDSAVYLCASTPGRSSYEQYFGPGTRLTVT.

A few counts support this clonotype. This rearrangement joins TRBV6-6 to TRBJ2-5; 10 bases fit TRBD2. CDR1 is MNHNY and CDR2 is SVGAGI in the germline V gene (reference sequence). J was trimmed by 5 bases and V by 4 bases; bases with no gene match: 4. The CDR3 has 14 amino acids. The CDR3 protein is CASSSHSGRETQYF. CDR3 sequence (DNA): TGTGCCAGCAGTTCACATAGCGGGAGGGAGACCCAGTACTTC.

This clonotype was counted between two and nine times. This chain connects TRBV4-3 to TRBJ1-4; 7 positions match TRBD1. The CDR3 spans 16 residues. Germline V gene sequence: CDR1 LGHNA, CDR2 YSLEER. Trimming took 2 bases from V and 5 from J; bases not matched to a gene: 8. The CDR3 sequence is CASSQPSQGPNEKLFF. In nucleotides, the CDR3 is TGCGCCAGCAGCCAACCCTCACAGGGGCCGAATGAAAAACTGTTTTTT.

V is TRBV6-1 and J is TRBJ1-5; 8 bases map to TRBD1. This CDR3 is 17 amino acids long. The V and J ends lost 4 bases and 6 bases, in that order; junction bases with no gene match: 14. CDR1 is MNHNS, CDR2 SASEGT, per germline. This chain's CDR3 is CASSGGSRGRMGQPQHF. CDR3 nucleotides: TGTGCCAGCAGTGGAGGGTCCAGGGGGCGCATGGGTCAGCCCCAGCATTTT.

This chain uses TRBV7-9 with TRBJ1-1; D gene uncertain. Looked up from germline, CDR1 is SEHNR and CDR2 is FQNEAQ (reference sequence). This CDR3 is 12 amino acids long. Trimming shortened V by 6 bases and J by 3 bases, and 8 bases separated the two germline ends. In DNA form, the CDR3 reads TGTGCCAGCAGGGGGATACACACTGAAGCTTTCTTT. It is translated as CASRGIHTEAFF.

This chain links TRBV12-3 or TRBV12-4 with TRBJ2-5; tentative D call: TRBD2 (7 bases). CDR3 size: 16 residues. V was clipped by 8 bases and J by 3 bases, with 22 bases between them. This CDR3 reads CASAPWGGGAKETQYF. CDR3 DNA sequence: TGTGCCAGCGCCCCGTGGGGGGGGGGCGCAAAAGAGACCCAGTACTTC.

J is TRBJ1-4 and V is TRBV28; 10 nucleotides match TRBD1. Germline-derived CDR1 and CDR2 are MDHEN and SYDVKM. The CDR3 totals 17 residues. V shed 6 bases, J shed 4 bases, and the junction held 11 bases outside the gene matches. The CDR3 DNA reads TGTGCCAGCAGATATCGGGACAGGGGATTTAGTAATGAAAAACTGTTTTTT. Translated: CASRYRDRGFSNEKLFF. Full variable domain (remainder filled in from reference TRBV28 and TRBJ1-4): DVKVTQSSRYLVKRTGEKVFLECVQDMDHENMFWYRQDPGLGLRLIYFSYDVKMKEKGDIPEGYSVSREKKERFSLILESASTNQTSMYLCASRYRDRGFSNEKLFFGSGTQLSVL.

The CDR3 loop is CASSWGAREETQYF. The CDR3, as DNA: TGCGCCAGCAGCTGGGGGGCAAGGGAAGAGACCCAGTACTTC. The rearrangement joins TRBV5-1 to TRBJ2-5; TRBD1 or TRBD2 may be the D gene (6 bases each). The CDR3 covers 14 residues. The germline V and J ends were trimmed by 3 bases and 3 bases, with 12 bases remaining between them. Looked up from germline, CDR1 is SGHRS and CDR2 is YFSETQ.

This clonotype occurred a few times. The V call is TRBV6-6, the J call TRBJ2-7; no firm D call. Germline CDR1 MNHNY, CDR2 SVGAGI (reference sequence). This CDR3 has 14 amino acids. Trimming took off 4 bases at V and 1 base at J, with 11 bases between the two ends. Here the CDR3 reads CASSSPGISYEQYF. In nucleotides, the CDR3 is TGTGCCAGCAGTTCGCCGGGTATTTCCTACGAGCAGTACTTC.